The 22 T cell receptor beta chains below all came from one sample that was sequenced in a study of CD8 T cells in ankylosing spondylitis. TCRdb reprocessed the 5' RACE reads via MiXCR and lists one record per CDR3 protein. The table lists a few hundred thousand distinct CDR3 sequences, approximately 20% of them singletons. The source material was blood, either unsorted or a sorted T cell fraction (not recorded which). These receptors all stem from a male donor with ankylosing spondylitis or in good health (not recorded which).

This clonotype was seen only a few times. The rearrangement links TRBV4-3 to TRBJ1-2; 7 bases are shared with TRBD1. CDR1 LGHNA and CDR2 YSLEER come from the germline V gene. V lost 0 bases to trimming and J lost 3 bases; unmatched junction nucleotides: 7. The CDR3 covers 16 residues. CDR3 protein: CASSQDWAGGYYGYTF. CDR3 DNA: TGCGCCAGCAGCCAAGATTGGGCAGGGGGTTACTATGGCTACACCTTC.

This clonotype was counted between two and nine times. This rearrangement joins TRBV4-3 to TRBJ2-7, with D perhaps assigned TRBD1 or TRBD2 (6 bases each). The CDR3 totals 14 residues. Germline CDR1 LGHNA, CDR2 YSLEER. V lost 3 bases to trimming and J lost 5 bases, with 14 bases between them. The CDR3 nucleotides are TGCGCCAGCAGCCAGGGGGGCCCTAGTGACGAGCAGTACTTC. Translated, it gives CASSQGGPSDEQYF.

For the CDR3, the DNA is TGTGCCAGCAGCCCGGCGGCGACCCCCCGGACCCAGTACTTC. This encodes CASSPAATPRTQYF. The chain combines TRBV5-6 with TRBJ2-5; D is ambiguous. This CDR3 comprises 14 residues. Germline V gives CDR1 SGHDT, CDR2 YYEEEE. With 4 bases removed from V and 7 bases from J, the gap between germline ends came to 17 bases.

This clonotype was counted at least ten times. The rearrangement joins TRBV15 to TRBJ2-5; TRBD2 is a possible D gene (6 bases). Germline V gene sequence: CDR1 LNHNV, CDR2 YYDKDF (reference sequence). The V gene lost 3 bases and the J gene lost 5 bases, with 10 bases spanning the gap. CDR3 length: 13 amino acids. The CDR3 bases are TGTGCCACCAGCAGTGGGGGGTTCGAGACCCAGTACTTC. Its protein is CATSSGGFETQYF.

The gene calls are TRBV6-6 and TRBJ2-7; perhaps TRBD2 as D (6 bases). Trimming left V 2 bases short and J 3 bases short, with 8 bases between. The CDR3 is made up of 13 amino acids. The germline V gene has CDR1 MNHNY and CDR2 SVGAGI (reference sequence). CDR3 sequence: CASSYGTDYEQYF. CDR3 nucleotides: TGTGCCAGCAGTTACGGGACTGACTACGAGCAGTACTTC.

The table lists this clonotype with many counts. Here the CDR3 DNA reads TGTGCCAGCAGCCGGGACAGGAGCTCCTACGAGCAGTACTTC. This codes for CASSRDRSSYEQYF. This chain connects TRBV2 to TRBJ2-7; 8 nucleotides align to TRBD1. This CDR3 region has 14 residues. With V trimmed by 6 bases and J by 0 bases, 4 bases remained unmatched. Germline loops: CDR1 SNHLY, CDR2 FYNNEI.

The rearrangement uses TRBV20-1 and TRBJ2-7; 9 bases line up with TRBD2. CDR3 length: 18 residues. Germline V gene data show CDR1 as DFQATT and CDR2 as SNEGSKA (reference sequence). Germline trimming cut 2 bases from V and 4 bases from J; bases unmatched to any gene: 18. The CDR3 spells CSARSYAGAGGSLYEQYF. The CDR3 DNA follows: TGCAGTGCTAGATCTTATGCGGGTGCGGGAGGGAGTTTGTACGAGCAGTACTTC.

There are many counts of this clonotype. V usage is TRBV4-1 and J usage is TRBJ1-5; no reliable D call. CDR1 and CDR2 (germline): MGHRA, YSYEKL. The CDR3 is made up of 14 amino acids. Trimming removed 2 bases at V and 7 bases at J, with 12 bases between. CDR3 amino acids: CASSQWTTHQPQHF. The DNA for the CDR3 is TGCGCCAGCAGCCAATGGACCACTCACCAGCCCCAGCATTTT.

This clonotype was counted a few times. The genes are TRBV29-1 and TRBJ2-4, with D maybe TRBD1 (6 bases). CDR1 is SQVTM and CDR2 is ANQGSEA in the germline V gene. The CDR3 covers 14 residues. V lost 7 bases and J lost 3, with 16 bases in between. The CDR3 coding sequence is TGCAGCGCTCACAGGGTCGACGGCAAAAACATTCAGTACTTC. Translation: CSAHRVDGKNIQYF.

This clonotype has a count of ten or more. The chain carries TRBV29-1 and TRBJ2-3; TRBD2 is a possible D gene (5 bases). V lost 4 bases and J 2 bases, leaving 16 bases between the germline ends. The CDR3 spans 15 residues. CDR1 and CDR2 (germline): SQVTM, ANQGSEA. Written as DNA, the CDR3 is TGCAGCGTTGTCGGACTGTATTCAAACACAGATACGCAGTATTTT. This translates into CSVVGLYSNTDTQYF.

This clonotype was counted once. The chain is built from TRBV7-8 and TRBJ2-3, with TRBD2 matching 12 bases. Trimming removed 5 bases from V and 2 bases from J; junction bases left unmatched: 5. The CDR3 consists of 16 residues. Per germline, CDR1 SGHVS and CDR2 FQNEAQ. The DNA of the CDR3 is TGTGCCAGCAGCGAGACTAGCGGGAGAGACACAGATACGCAGTATTTT. Translating it yields CASSETSGRDTDTQYF.

This clonotype was seen more than once but under ten times. The chain links TRBV5-1 to TRBJ1-5; D is possibly TRBD1 (5 bases). The V gene's germline CDR1 is SGHRS and CDR2 YFSETQ. The CDR3 extends over 14 amino acids. Trimming took 0 bases from V and 5 from J, leaving 9 bases between them. CDR3 sequence: CASSLEGADQPQHF. For the CDR3, the DNA is TGCGCCAGCAGCTTGGAAGGGGCGGATCAGCCCCAGCATTTT.

The sample holds a few counts of this clonotype. The J gene is TRBJ2-3, the V gene TRBV27; D is ambiguous. The germline CDR1 and CDR2 sequences are MNHEY and SMNVEV (reference sequence). The CDR3 runs to 14 residues. V lost 3 bases and J 2 bases, leaving 9 bases between the germline ends. The CDR3 reads CASSLTLDTDTQYF. In DNA, the CDR3 is TGTGCCAGCAGTTTGACCCTAGACACAGATACGCAGTATTTT.

There are a few counts of this clonotype. This rearrangement joins TRBV20-1 to TRBJ2-5; TRBD1 matches 9 bases. V lost 5 bases to trimming and J lost 5 bases; unmatched junction nucleotides: 21. This CDR3 spans 18 amino acids. Germline CDR1 is DFQATT and CDR2 is SNEGSKA (reference sequence). CDR3 in DNA: TGCAGTGCTCGCCCACCCACCCGGGACAGGGTGGAGGGGGAGACCCAGTACTTC. Translated, it gives CSARPPTRDRVEGETQYF.

The genes are TRBV11-2 and TRBJ2-4, with 10 bases aligning to TRBD2. The J segment lost 2 bases and the V segment lost 5 bases, leaving 21 bases of the junction unmatched. The germline V gene has CDR1 SGHAT and CDR2 FQNNGV. The CDR3 totals 21 residues. Here the CDR3 DNA reads TGTGCCAGCAGCAGAGACCTACAGGGGAAAGCGGGAGGGCCCCCCAAAAACATTCAGTACTTC. It translates to CASSRDLQGKAGGPPKNIQYF.

This clonotype was seen repeatedly, ten times or more. The CDR3 sequence is CASSSPSGRAYNEQFF. The CDR3 DNA reads as TGTGCCAGCAGTTCCCCTAGCGGGAGGGCATACAATGAGCAGTTCTTC. The V call is TRBV27, the J call TRBJ2-1; 12 bases agree with TRBD2. The CDR3 is 16 residues long. The V and J ends lost 4 bases and 4 bases, in that order; junction bases with no gene match: 5. Germline CDR1 and CDR2: MNHEY and SMNVEV (reference sequence).

This clonotype was seen more than once but under ten times. The chain recombines TRBV7-3 with TRBJ2-1; D unclear. The CDR3 spans 17 residues. Trimming pared 0 bases from V and 0 bases from J, leaving 12 bases between. Germline-derived CDR1 and CDR2 are SGHTA and FQGTGA. The CDR3, as DNA: TGTGCCAGCAGCTTAACAGGACCGTCGAGCTCCTACAATGAGCAGTTCTTC. Residues: CASSLTGPSSSYNEQFF. Together with reference TRBV7-3 and TRBJ2-1, the CDR3 gives the full variable domain: GAGVSQTPSNKVTEKGKYVELRCDPISGHTALYWYRQSLGQGPEFLIYFQGTGAADDSGLPNDRFFAVRPEGSVSTLKIQRTERGDSAVYLCASSLTGPSSSYNEQFFGPGTRLTVL.

This clonotype was observed a few times. This chain uses TRBV7-2 with TRBJ2-1; 8 bases are shared with TRBD1. Trimming took 8 bases from V and 5 from J; bases not matched to a gene: 11. Germline-derived CDR1 and CDR2 are SGHTA and FQGNSA. This CDR3 has 15 residues. The CDR3: CASQNWGQVNNEQFF. The CDR3 DNA follows: TGTGCCAGCCAAAACTGGGGACAGGTGAACAATGAGCAGTTCTTC.

This clonotype was seen only a few times. The chain joins TRBV27 to TRBJ2-7; the D call may be TRBD1 or TRBD2 (6 bases each). V was shortened by 3 bases and J by 7 bases, with 13 bases between the two germline ends. Germline assignment: CDR1 MNHEY and CDR2 SMNVEV (reference sequence). The CDR3 sequence is 13 residues long. CDR3 nucleotide sequence: TGTGCCAGCAGTTTTGGGGGGCTAAGAGAGCAGTACTTC. Encoded protein: CASSFGGLREQYF.

CDR3: CASSELRVLGTNTGELFF. The CDR3 bases are TGTGCCAGCAGTGAATTGAGGGTTTTAGGCACGAACACCGGGGAGCTGTTTTTT. The V and J genes are TRBV25-1 and TRBJ2-2; D is possibly TRBD2 (5 bases). The germline gives CDR1 MGHDK, CDR2 SYGVNS. Trimming cost V 1 base and J 0 bases, with 15 bases left between them. The CDR3 consists of 18 residues.

This clonotype was seen more than once but under ten times. The chain combines TRBV20-1 with TRBJ2-5; D is undetermined. Trimming took 0 bases from V and 5 from J, leaving 16 bases between them. Germline-derived CDR1 and CDR2 are DFQATT and SNEGSKA (reference sequence). The CDR3 totals 15 residues. The CDR3 here is CSAREDDFEWETQYF. DNA for the CDR3: TGCAGTGCTAGAGAAGACGACTTCGAATGGGAGACCCAGTACTTC.

This clonotype was observed a few times. The chain carries TRBV20-1 and TRBJ2-2; D is ambiguous. This CDR3 contains 13 residues. V was cut by 1 base and J by 1 base, with 4 bases left in between. Germline V lookup: CDR1 DFQATT, CDR2 SNEGSKA (reference sequence). The CDR3 here is CSARGVNTGELFF. The CDR3 DNA follows: TGCAGTGCTAGAGGGGTGAACACCGGGGAGCTGTTTTTT.